One and the same sample provided the 21 T cell receptor beta chains below, sequenced in a study of T cell responses to AZD1222 COVID-19 vaccine. Assay: immunoSEQ multiplex PCR; the TCRdb copy retains only in-frame clones and omits some. The sample consists of about 81,000 clones, just over 85% of them appearing once. Sequencing used peripheral blood, obtained 28 days after the second AZD1222 dose. Every receptor here comes from an adult who received the AZD1222 COVID-19 vaccine.

The chain has TRBV27 and TRBJ1-1, with a tentative D call TRBD1 (5 bases). CDR3 size: 13 residues. V was trimmed by 7 bases and J by 7 bases, leaving 16 bases between them. From germline, CDR1 is MNHEY and CDR2 SMNVEV (reference sequence). CDR3 loop: CASTKGWGNEAFF. CDR3 sequence (DNA): TGTGCCAGCACCAAAGGGTGGGGCAATGAAGCTTTCTTT.

The chain recombines TRBV28 with TRBJ2-5, with 7 nucleotides matching TRBD1. Germline-derived CDR1 and CDR2 are MDHEN and SYDVKM. Unmatched junction bases numbered 6, after V lost 5 bases and J lost 0 bases. CDR3 length: 15 residues. CDR3 nucleotide sequence: TGTGCCAGCAGTCCCGGGACAGCCCACCAAGAGACCCAGTACTTC. Its translation: CASSPGTAHQETQYF.

The chain uses TRBV28 and TRBJ2-1; maybe TRBD2 (5 bases). The V end was cut by 6 bases, the J end by 0 bases, with 12 bases between. This CDR3 region has 15 residues. The germline V gene encodes CDR1 MDHEN and CDR2 SYDVKM. The chain's CDR3 is CASRGTRDSYNEQFF. The CDR3 DNA reads TGTGCCAGCAGGGGAACTAGGGACTCCTACAATGAGCAGTTCTTC.

J is TRBJ2-2 and V is TRBV5-4; D might be TRBD2 (5 bases). Trimming shortened V by 2 bases and J by 0 bases, and 11 bases separated the two germline ends. In germline, CDR1 is SGHNT, CDR2 YYREEE (reference sequence). The CDR3 has 16 residues. The DNA of the CDR3 is TGTGCCAGCAGCTTTGCTGGAGCGGCGAACACCGGGGAGCTGTTTTTT. This codes for CASSFAGAANTGELFF.

The V and J genes are TRBV28 and TRBJ1-2; 9 positions match TRBD1. The germline V gene has CDR1 MDHEN and CDR2 SYDVKM. The CDR3 has 14 amino acids. V shed 4 bases and J 8 bases; nucleotides not matched to a gene: 8. CDR3 region: CASSWGQGFLGYTF. The CDR3 coding sequence is TGTGCCAGCAGTTGGGGACAGGGTTTTTTGGGCTACACCTTC.

The genes are TRBV19 and TRBJ2-2; D perhaps matches TRBD2 (5 bases). This CDR3 region has 14 residues. Trimming stripped 7 bases from V and 2 bases from J, with 11 bases between. Germline values: CDR1 LNHDA, CDR2 SQIVND (reference sequence). CDR3 sequence (DNA): TGTGCCAGTACCTCGGGGTATAACACCGGGGAGCTGTTTTTT. Translated: CASTSGYNTGELFF.

The V and J genes are TRBV5-1 and TRBJ2-7, with 7 bases matching TRBD2. The CDR3 has 15 amino acids. Germline CDR1 is SGHRS and CDR2 is YFSETQ. V dropped 4 bases and J dropped 6; count of bases not matched to a gene: 13. Here the CDR3 DNA reads TGCGCCAGCAGCCTGAAACGGGGGGAAGGAGGCGAGCAGTACTTC. Its translation: CASSLKRGEGGEQYF.

The rearrangement links TRBV5-4 to TRBJ2-3; TRBD2 is a possible D gene (5 bases). CDR3 length equals 11 residues. Germline V gene sequence: CDR1 SGHNT, CDR2 YYREEE (reference sequence). Trimming left V 8 bases short and J 1 base short, with 5 bases between. The CDR3 here is CARRGTDTQYF. CDR3 sequence (DNA): TGTGCCAGGCGGGGCACAGATACGCAGTATTTT. Full variable domain (outside the CDR3, taken from reference TRBV5-4 and TRBJ2-3): ETGVTQSPTHLIKTRGQQVTLRCSSQSGHNTVSWYQQALGQGPQFIFQYYREEENGRGNFPPRFSGLQFPNYSSELNVNALELDDSALYLCARRGTDTQYFGPGTRLTVL.

The chain carries TRBV5-6 and TRBJ2-7; perhaps TRBD1 as D (7 bases). V was pared by 2 bases and J by 2 bases, with 11 bases between. Germline loops: CDR1 SGHDT, CDR2 YYEEEE. The CDR3 runs 14 residues. The chain's CDR3 is CASSFIRGAYEQYF. The CDR3 nucleotides read TGTGCCAGCAGCTTCATCAGGGGGGCCTACGAGCAGTACTTC.

The chain carries TRBV7-9 and TRBJ2-5; D call uncertain. CDR1 and CDR2 from the germline V gene are SEHNR and FQNEAQ (reference sequence). V lost 1 base, J lost 2 bases, and 8 bases lay in between. The CDR3 is 14 residues long. The CDR3 is CASSLDTLQETQYF. The CDR3 bases are TGTGCCAGCAGCTTAGATACCTTACAAGAGACCCAGTACTTC.

This clone occurred a few times. The chain is built from TRBV28 and TRBJ1-2; TRBD1 agrees at 11 bases. This CDR3 is 18 amino acids long. Trimming at V came to 2 bases and at J to 6 bases, leaving 14 bases not matched to a gene. Germline V CDR1 and CDR2: MDHEN, SYDVKM. The chain's CDR3 is CASSLGSDRGRIIDGYTF. In DNA form, the CDR3 reads TGTGCCAGCAGTTTAGGTTCGGACAGGGGGCGTATAATCGATGGCTACACCTTC.

The genes are TRBV29-1 and TRBJ2-1, with 14 bases aligning to TRBD2. The CDR3 is made up of 13 amino acids. The germline gives CDR1 SQVTM, CDR2 ANQGSEA. The V and J ends lost 8 bases and 9 bases, in that order; junction bases with no gene match: 6. DNA for the CDR3: TGCAGCTTAGAGACTAGCGGGAGGGGTGAGCAGTTCTTC. Protein: CSLETSGRGEQFF.

This clone has a handful of counts. The chain couples TRBV28 to TRBJ1-3; D gene ambiguous. V lost 5 bases to trimming and J lost 4 bases, with 24 bases between them. The germline V gene encodes CDR1 MDHEN and CDR2 SYDVKM. This CDR3 is built from 18 residues. CDR3 in amino acids: CASSPRGAKIPPGNTIYF. The CDR3 coding sequence is TGTGCCAGCAGTCCCCGCGGAGCAAAAATACCACCGGGAAACACCATATATTTT.

This clone was recorded a few times. The V and J genes are TRBV5-4 and TRBJ2-1; a possible D gene is TRBD2 (6 bases). V lost 4 bases to trimming and J lost 1 base, with 12 bases between them. The CDR3 length is 15 residues. Germline CDR1 is SGHNT and CDR2 is YYREEE (reference sequence). In nucleotides, the CDR3 is TGTGCCAGCAGCCAAAGGAGGGCGTCCTACAATGAGCAGTTCTTC. This gives the protein CASSQRRASYNEQFF.

This chain links TRBV7-3 with TRBJ2-2, with D tentatively TRBD1 (5 bases). Per germline, CDR1 SGHTA and CDR2 FQGTGA. V was pared by 5 bases and J by 4 bases, with 14 bases between. The CDR3 is 15 amino acids. CDR3 loop: CASSPRPGPTGELFF. The CDR3 DNA reads as TGTGCCAGCAGCCCCCGGCCAGGGCCCACCGGGGAGCTGTTTTTT.

V usage is TRBV18 and J usage is TRBJ2-2; D perhaps matches TRBD2 (5 bases). V was trimmed by 2 bases and J by 3 bases, leaving 7 bases between them. The CDR3 consists of 14 residues. Germline lookup yields CDR1 KGHSH and CDR2 LQKENI. CDR3 coding DNA: TGTGCCAGCTCACCATTCGGGGACACCGGGGAGCTGTTTTTT. Protein sequence: CASSPFGDTGELFF.

The chain has TRBV6-5 and TRBJ2-7; weak D call: TRBD2 (5 bases). V shed 7 bases and J shed 0 bases, with 13 bases lying between them. The CDR3 runs 14 residues. From germline, CDR1 is MNHEY and CDR2 SVGAGI. CDR3 in amino acids: CASTSTGVSYEQYF. The CDR3 DNA sequence: TGTGCCAGCACCTCCACCGGGGTCTCCTACGAGCAGTACTTC.

This clone was found once. The CDR3 nucleotides read TGTGCCAGCAGTTTGAGTGTGCCAAGCTACACCTTC. This translates into CASSLSVPSYTF. J is TRBJ1-2 and V is TRBV28; D gene unclear. In germline, CDR1 is MDHEN, CDR2 SYDVKM. This CDR3 contains 12 residues. Deletions cut 3 bases from V and 9 bases from J, with 11 bases between.

The chain links TRBV10-3 to TRBJ1-5; 12 bases fit TRBD1. CDR3 length equals 15 residues. Trimming cost V 6 bases and J 4 bases; bases outside gene matches: 4. Germline V gene lookup returns CDR1 ENHRY and CDR2 SYGVKD. In DNA, the CDR3 is TGTGCCATCAGCGCGGGACAGGGGGCTAATCAGCCCCAGCATTTT. Protein product: CAISAGQGANQPQHF.

The chain uses TRBV7-2 and TRBJ2-7, with D possibly TRBD2 on 6 matching bases. Deletions cut 2 bases from V and 3 bases from J, with 20 bases between. This CDR3 contains 17 residues. Looked up from germline, CDR1 is SGHTA and CDR2 is FQGNSA. CDR3 in amino acids: CASSLLAGQGSFYEQYF. Written as DNA, the CDR3 is TGTGCCAGCAGCTTATTGGCGGGGCAAGGTTCTTTCTACGAGCAGTACTTC.

This clone showed up just once. V and J are TRBV10-3 and TRBJ1-4; D gene unclear. Germline V gives CDR1 ENHRY, CDR2 SYGVKD. With 11 bases removed from V and 5 bases from J, the gap between germline ends came to 12 bases. The length of the CDR3 is 12 residues. The CDR3 DNA reads as TGTGCCTCCCACGGGGAGAATGAAAAACTGTTTTTT. It is translated as CASHGENEKLFF.